What follows describes a single TCR beta chain. The CDR3 extends over 14 amino acids. Germline CDR1 is SEHNR and CDR2 is FQNEAQ (reference sequence). The V end lost 7 bases, the J end lost 7 bases, and 19 bases lay between the germline ends. Sequencing was performed with immunoSEQ multiplex PCR; in TCRdb, only in-frame clones are kept and a portion is missing. The sample holds 200,000 to 250,000 clones; over 80% are singletons and the top ten take 2.6%. This sample was included in a study of blood T cell repertoires in COVID-19. Study as a whole: T cells, B-cell-depleted T cells, or PBMCs provided the cDNA or gDNA that served as material.

The receptor was isolated from a woman in her sixties or seventies with active or convalescent COVID-19. The chain joins TRBV7-9 to TRBJ1-2; possible D gene TRBD1, 6 bases. The sequenced sample consisted of peripheral blood. CDR3 protein: CASIPGGAASGYTF. CDR3 bases: TGTGCCAGCATCCCCGGGGGGGCCGCCTCTGGCTACACCTTC.